Given below is one TCR beta chain in context. The CDR3 consists of 14 residues. Germline-derived CDR1 and CDR2 are MNHNS and SASEGT. The V end was cut by 7 bases, the J end by 6 bases, with 13 bases between. The data were obtained in a study of cytomegalovirus exposure and HLA in healthy donors. PCR was performed using 60 Vbeta and 13 Jbeta primers. The protocol was immunoSEQ multiplex PCR, while the TCRdb copy is restricted to in-frame clones and leaves out a portion. The table lists around 160,000 clones, approximately 80% of them singletons. This receptor was taken from a male donor in good health and CMV-seropositive. Sequenced sample: PBMCs. This rearrangement joins TRBV6-1 to TRBJ1-6, with a weak D call TRBD1 (5 bases). CDR3 sequence reads: CASNLGHLNSPLHF. The CDR3 nucleotides are TGTGCCAGCAACCTAGGACACCTTAATTCACCCCTCCACTTT.